This is a list of T cell receptor beta chains from one sample in a study of T cell clusters in autoimmune cytopenias. After re-calling the multiplex PCR reads, TCRdb lists one entry per CDR3 protein, DNA absent. Its table lists 4,100 or so distinct CDR3 sequences. Specimen: peripheral blood. The receptor set was obtained from a human donor with an autoimmune cytopenia or autoimmune hepatitis (not recorded which). Both conserved end residues are part of each CDR3. The order of the fields is J gene, clone size, CDR3 length, V gene, CDR3 protein. Size is stated for part of the rows, as once, few or many counts, or as a class when the clone is expanded.

TRBJ1-5	-	17	TRBV19	CASSIIGQGISNQPQHF
TRBJ1-2	-	15	TRBV6-1	CASSELGQAHYGYTF
TRBJ2-5	-	12	TRBV11-1	CASSRIGETQYF
TRBJ2-2	-	15	TRBV18	CASSRRDRDAGELFF
TRBJ2-2	-	15	TRBV6-5	CASRRDRDDTGELFF
TRBJ2-2	-	15	TRBV7-2	CASSPTGPGTGELFF
TRBJ2-2	-	13	TRBV30	CAWSVGPTGELFF
TRBJ2-7	-	17	TRBV19	CARTRTGTSGSRDEQYF
TRBJ2-3	-	12	TRBV24-1	CATSQGADTQYF
TRBJ2-1	-	11	TRBV5-6	CASSYMNEQFF
TRBJ2-7	-	11	TRBV29-1	CSAWTGGAGYF
TRBJ2-3	medium-sized	15	TRBV7-2	CASSSLAGRADTQYF
TRBJ1-5	-	15	TRBV19	CASSKTGPLNQPQHF
TRBJ2-7	medium-sized	11	TRBV19	CASTGRNEQYF
TRBJ2-3	-	15	TRBV6-5	CASRATSGREDTQYF
TRBJ1-1	-	13	TRBV29-1	CSVDQGIGTEAFF
TRBJ1-1	-	13	TRBV12-3/TRBV12-4	CASSFGMNTEAFF
TRBJ1-2	medium-sized	15	TRBV12-3/TRBV12-4	CASSLGVGRYPPYTF
TRBJ2-3	large	15	TRBV5-4	CASSLAPAGVDTQYF
TRBJ2-1	-	16	TRBV5-5	CASSLATLAGGLEQFF
TRBJ2-3	medium-sized	15	TRBV15	CATRMAGGLTDTQYF
TRBJ2-1	-	15	TRBV5-1	CASSLVAGGPNEQFF
TRBJ1-4	-	15	TRBV5-5	CASSFWDSRNEKLFF
TRBJ2-1	medium-sized	15	TRBV12-3/TRBV12-4	CASSLGRGVKDEQFF
TRBJ2-7	-	14	TRBV6-2/TRBV6-3	CASSYLSGSSEQYF
TRBJ2-3	-	15	TRBV29-1	CSVEYRDRGSDTQYF
TRBJ1-4	-	14	TRBV27	CASSSGTTNEKLFF
TRBJ2-3	-	14	TRBV12-3/TRBV12-4	CASSLNRGRQTQYF
TRBJ2-5	-	11	TRBV11-1	CARDRRDAQYF
TRBJ2-1	-	14	TRBV30	CAWSGDRGSNEQFF
TRBJ2-2	-	15	TRBV30	CAWSVRTGNTGELFF
TRBJ2-5	-	15	TRBV10-3	CAISDWTGGQETQYF
TRBJ1-1	-	13	TRBV7-2	CASSGETGAEAFF
TRBJ2-5	large	14	TRBV29-1	CSVRRGIGGETQYF
TRBJ1-5	medium-sized	16	TRBV19	CASSIPGTHSNQPQHF
TRBJ1-5	-	16	TRBV5-5	CASSRRTGDSNQPQHF
TRBJ2-5	-	14	TRBV5-5	CASSSTGGGETQYF
TRBJ2-7	-	16	TRBV6-2/TRBV6-3	CASSGTGGVGGFEQYF
TRBJ1-1	-	14	TRBV5-4	CASSPKSPNTEAFF
TRBJ2-1	-	17	TRBV6-5	CASSYSPLAGKGNEQFF
TRBJ2-7	-	12	TRBV5-6	CASRGDSYEQYF
TRBJ1-5	-	15	TRBV6-1	CASKRGQEGTQPQHF
TRBJ2-1	medium-sized	15	TRBV6-2/TRBV6-3	CASSLRGPFRGEQFF
TRBJ2-7	-	17	TRBV5-5	CASSLDQVGQLSYEQYF
TRBJ2-7	-	13	TRBV18	CASSPGTGYEQYF
TRBJ2-2	-	15	TRBV5-1	CASSSQGGDTGELFF
TRBJ2-1	medium-sized	15	TRBV6-5	CASRPSGESYNEQFF
TRBJ2-3	-	15	TRBV6-2/TRBV6-3	CASSSSGRAPDTQYF